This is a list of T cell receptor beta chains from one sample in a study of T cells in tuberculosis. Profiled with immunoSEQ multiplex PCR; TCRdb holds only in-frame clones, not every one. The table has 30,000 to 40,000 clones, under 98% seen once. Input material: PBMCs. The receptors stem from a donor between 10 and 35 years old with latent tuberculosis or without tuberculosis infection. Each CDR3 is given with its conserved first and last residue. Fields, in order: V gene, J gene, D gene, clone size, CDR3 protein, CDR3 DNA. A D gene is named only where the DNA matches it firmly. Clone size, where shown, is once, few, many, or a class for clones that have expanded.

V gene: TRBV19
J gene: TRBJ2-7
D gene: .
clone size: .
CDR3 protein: CASSISNWATYEQYF
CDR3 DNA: TGTGCCAGTAGTATCTCCAACTGGGCTACCTACGAGCAGTACTTC

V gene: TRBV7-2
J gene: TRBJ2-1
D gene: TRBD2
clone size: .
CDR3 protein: CASSLRRREAGYNEQFF
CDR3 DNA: TGTGCCAGCAGCTTACGGCGGCGGGAGGCTGGTTACAATGAGCAGTTCTTC

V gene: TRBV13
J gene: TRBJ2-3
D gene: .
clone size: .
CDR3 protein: CASSLGLAADTQYF
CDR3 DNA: TGTGCCAGCAGCCTTGGACTGGCGGCAGATACGCAGTATTTT

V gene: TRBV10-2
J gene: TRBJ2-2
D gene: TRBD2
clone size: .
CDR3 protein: CASSQGLITNTGELFF
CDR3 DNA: TGCGCCAGCAGCCAGGGACTAATTACGAACACCGGGGAGCTGTTTTTT

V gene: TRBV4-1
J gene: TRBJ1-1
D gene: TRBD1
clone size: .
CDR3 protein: CASSLGFGQAGTEAFF
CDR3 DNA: TGCGCCAGCAGCCTAGGTTTCGGACAGGCGGGCACTGAAGCTTTCTTT

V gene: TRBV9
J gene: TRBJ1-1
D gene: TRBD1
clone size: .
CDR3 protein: CASSRQGIGNTEAFF
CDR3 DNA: TGTGCCAGCAGTCGACAGGGTATTGGGAACACTGAAGCTTTCTTT

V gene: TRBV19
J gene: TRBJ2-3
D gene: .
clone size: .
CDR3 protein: CASSSGSTDTQYF
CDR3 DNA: TGTGCCAGTAGTAGCGGGAGCACAGATACGCAGTATTTT

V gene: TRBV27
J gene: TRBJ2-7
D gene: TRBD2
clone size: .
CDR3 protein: CASSLSAGGSYEQYF
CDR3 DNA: TGTGCCAGCAGTTTATCTGCGGGAGGCTCCTACGAGCAGTACTTC

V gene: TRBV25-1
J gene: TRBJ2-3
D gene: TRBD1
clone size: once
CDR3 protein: CASIRTGTPWDTQYF
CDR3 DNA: TGTGCCAGCATTCGGACAGGGACGCCTTGGGATACGCAGTATTTT

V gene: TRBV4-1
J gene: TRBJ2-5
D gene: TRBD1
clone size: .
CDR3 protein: CASSHGTGGRETQYF
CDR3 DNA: TGCGCCAGCAGCCACGGGACAGGGGGCAGGGAGACCCAGTACTTC